This T cell receptor beta chain was documented in a study of CXCR3-negative and CXCR3-positive naive CD8 T cells. Whole-study results and caveats: Relative to CXCR3-negative naive cells, CXCR3-positive naive cells had more hydrophobic TRB CDR3s. Whereas memory cells differed, naive CXCR3-negative and CXCR3-positive cells shared similar TRBV-TRBJ usage.

Looked up from germline, CDR1 is SQVTM and CDR2 is ANQGSEA. This CDR3 is built from 15 residues. The authors made the TRB cDNA libraries by 5' RACE using UMI labels. TCRdb reworked the 5' RACE reads into one entry per CDR3 protein, no DNA. Its table lists 7,000 to 9,000 distinct CDR3 sequences. In regard to this clonotype: Its antigen is unknown.

The TCR sequence derives from a human donor in good health. Some clones in this sample may be carry-over from other donors' samples. The chain employs TRBV29-1 and TRBJ2-2; with no DNA, the TCRdb D assignment of TRBD2 cannot be verified. The source material was naive CXCR3- CD8+ T cells from blood. Subset here: CD45RO-CCR7+CD27+CD95- naive CD8+ T cells lacking CXCR3 (TNR3-). CDR3 amino acids: CSVESSGSDSGELFF.